The rows below give T cell receptor beta chains drawn from one sample of a study of a mutant IDH1 vaccine in newly diagnosed glioma. Clones were read by immunoSEQ multiplex PCR, and TCRdb kept only the in-frame ones, dropping some. The data hold about 66,000 clones, with 74% observed a single time. Their antigens are not known. Sequencing used PBMCs, obtained from a glioma patient whose treatment included an IDH1 peptide vaccine. These receptor sequences come from a man in his forties or fifties with glioma. The CDR3 runs from the conserved cysteine through the conserved F or W. A D gene is named only where the DNA matches it firmly. Size tells how often a clone was seen (once, few, many) or the class of an expanded clone, and some rows leave it out.

>TRBV9|.|TRBJ1-5|.
CASSAWGSNQPQHF
TGTGCCAGCAGCGCGTGGGGTAGCAATCAGCCCCAGCATTTT
>TRBV6-1|once|TRBJ2-3|TRBD1
CASSETGGITDTQYF
TGTGCCAGCAGTGAGACAGGGGGCATCACAGATACGCAGTATTTT
>TRBV2|once|TRBJ2-7|TRBD1
CASSEEDGTGQPYEQYF
TGTGCCAGCAGTGAAGAGGATGGGACAGGGCAACCCTACGAGCAGTACTTC
>TRBV27|.|TRBJ2-7|TRBD1
CASRATGAVWYEQYF
TGTGCCAGCAGGGCGACAGGGGCCGTGTGGTACGAGCAGTACTTC
>TRBV5-4|many|TRBJ1-1|.
CASSLDGTSTEAFF
TGTGCCAGCAGCTTGGATGGGACGAGCACTGAAGCTTTCTTT
>TRBV7-8|.|TRBJ2-1|.
CASSALLDYPNEQFF
TGTGCCAGCAGCGCCCTCCTGGACTACCCAAATGAGCAGTTCTTC
>TRBV27|.|TRBJ1-5|.
CASSSSGYNQPQHF
TGTGCCAGCAGTTCCTCAGGGTATAATCAGCCCCAGCATTTT
>TRBV29-1|.|TRBJ1-1|.
CSVVGGLNTEAFF
TGCAGCGTTGTTGGAGGGCTCAACACTGAAGCTTTCTTT
>TRBV7-9|.|TRBJ1-1|.
CASSRGTDEAFF
TGTGCCAGCAGCCGAGGGACGGACGAAGCTTTCTTT
>TRBV11-2|.|TRBJ2-7|.
CASSLGTYEQYF
TGTGCCAGCAGCCTCGGAACCTACGAGCAGTACTTC
>TRBV2|few|TRBJ1-1|.
CATLGDTEAFF
TGTGCCACCTTAGGGGACACTGAAGCTTTCTTT
>TRBV10-3|.|TRBJ1-5|.
CAISEGYNQPQHF
TGTGCCATCAGTGAAGGGTACAATCAGCCCCAGCATTTT
>TRBV27|.|TRBJ1-1|.
CASSYSQGNTEAFF
TGTGCCAGCAGTTACTCACAGGGGAACACTGAAGCTTTCTTT
>TRBV4-3|.|TRBJ2-1|.
CASSQHRVSEYNEPFF
TGCGCCAGCAGCCAGCACAGGGTTTCCGAATACAATGAGCCGTTCTTC
>TRBV19|few|TRBJ2-1|TRBD1
CASSMGQGAYNEQFF
TGTGCCAGTAGTATGGGACAGGGGGCCTACAATGAGCAGTTCTTC
>TRBV10-1|once|TRBJ2-2|.
CASFQGINTGELFF
TGCGCCAGTTTTCAGGGGATAAACACCGGGGAGCTGTTTTTT
>TRBV9|.|TRBJ2-7|TRBD1
CASNIDGQGPYEQYF
TGTGCCAGCAACATAGATGGACAGGGCCCCTACGAGCAGTACTTC
>TRBV11-2|few|TRBJ1-1|.
CASSSRRNTEAFF
TGTGCCAGCAGCAGTCGGAGGAACACTGAAGCTTTCTTT
>TRBV4-1|.|TRBJ1-5|TRBD1
CASSQDRGVRSNQPQHF
TGCGCCAGCAGCCAAGACAGGGGGGTTAGGAGCAATCAGCCCCAGCATTTT
>TRBV25-1|.|TRBJ2-1|TRBD1
CASSDPGTGGRAYNEQFF
TGTGCCAGCAGTGATCCCGGGACAGGGGGTCGGGCGTACAATGAGCAGTTCTTC
>TRBV6-1|.|TRBJ1-4|.
CASTGGEPGEKLFF
TGTGCCAGCACCGGGGGGGAACCTGGGGAAAAACTGTTTTTT
>TRBV9|.|TRBJ1-1|TRBD1
CASSVRGQGGNTEAFF
TGTGCCAGCAGCGTAAGGGGACAGGGAGGGAACACTGAAGCTTTCTTT
>TRBV28|.|TRBJ2-7|.
CASSFPIGLSPVPTYEQYF
TGTGCCAGCAGTTTCCCCATTGGCCTTTCCCCGGTTCCAACCTACGAGCAGTACTTC
>TRBV7-9|.|TRBJ1-4|.
CASSPTGEGEKLFF
TGTGCCAGCAGCCCCACGGGTGAAGGGGAAAAACTGTTTTTT
>TRBV5-1|.|TRBJ1-1|.
CASRNQGMNTEAFF
TGCGCCAGCAGGAATCAGGGCATGAACACTGAAGCTTTCTTT
>TRBV11-2|.|TRBJ2-5|TRBD2
CASSLLTTSGVETQYF
TGTGCCAGCAGCTTACTTACGACTAGCGGCGTGGAGACCCAGTACTTC
>TRBV29-1|few|TRBJ1-2|.
CSLADGYTF
TGCAGCTTAGCGGATGGCTACACCTTC
>TRBV29-1|.|TRBJ1-1|.
CSASGHFNTEAFF
TGCAGCGCCTCGGGACACTTTAACACTGAAGCTTTCTTT
>TRBV5-1|.|TRBJ2-7|TRBD1
CASSRRQGKEEQYF
TGCGCCAGCAGCCGCCGACAGGGGAAGGAAGAGCAGTACTTC
>TRBV10-1|.|TRBJ2-5|.
CASSPQGNQETQYF
TGCGCCAGCAGCCCCCAGGGGAACCAAGAGACCCAGTACTTC
>TRBV30|few|TRBJ1-5|TRBD1
CAWSQQGEVQPQHF
TGTGCCTGGAGCCAACAGGGGGAGGTTCAGCCCCAGCATTTT
>TRBV6-1|medium-sized|TRBJ1-1|.
CASSESGGVATEAFF
TGTGCCAGCAGTGAGTCCGGGGGGGTAGCCACTGAAGCTTTCTTT
>TRBV10-3|.|TRBJ2-7|.
CAISGGTEYEQYF
TGTGCCATCAGCGGGGGGACAGAGTACGAGCAGTACTTC
>TRBV7-2|.|TRBJ2-3|TRBD2
CASSLDGGSTDTQYF
TGTGCCAGCAGCTTAGACGGGGGGAGCACAGATACGCAGTATTTT
>TRBV13|.|TRBJ2-3|TRBD1
CASRYGTGYSDTQYF
TGTGCCAGCAGATACGGGACAGGGTATTCAGATACGCAGTATTTT
>TRBV10-2|.|TRBJ2-7|.
CASSQAGPYEQYF
TGCGCCAGCTCCCAAGCGGGCCCCTACGAGCAGTACTTC
>TRBV5-1|.|TRBJ1-3|TRBD1
CASSINRGDGNTIYF
TGCGCCAGCAGCATAAACAGGGGAGATGGAAACACCATATATTTT
>TRBV28|.|TRBJ2-6|.
CASSLSGVAQGNVLTF
TGTGCCAGCAGTTTATCCGGAGTAGCTCAGGGAAACGTCCTGACTTTC
>TRBV29-1|.|TRBJ1-2|TRBD1
CSTHRGQGAGYTF
TGCAGCACTCACAGGGGGCAGGGGGCTGGCTACACCTTC
>TRBV4-1|.|TRBJ1-5|.
CASSQAGPQPQHF
TGCGCCAGCAGCCAAGCCGGGCCGCAGCCCCAGCATTTT